This paragraph covers one TCR beta chain sequence. The sample holds a few counts of this clonotype. What this receptor recognizes is not known. Per-base qualities were not stored, and no clone one base away is much larger. V is clipped by 0 bases and J by 8 bases, and the sequence between their germline boundaries is 14 bases long. The CDR3 runs 14 residues from the cysteine to the phenylalanine. Only the CDR3 portion is preserved as DNA: 42 bases, with reading frame beginning at the first base. According to the germline V gene, CDR1 reads SGHRS and CDR2 reads YFSETQ. The data stem from a study (dated by TCRdb to 2016 to 2017). Libraries were made using RT-PCR. Sequencing instrument: Illumina MiSeq. TCRdb ran its own pipeline on the public reads, namely fastp trimming at Q25 and MiXCR clone calling, and kept in-frame beta chains. Rows are unified per CDR3 protein, each entry keeping the most common DNA and genes. A total of hundreds of thousands of distinct CDR3 sequences appear in this sample, around 14% of them only once. 3% to 4.5% of the sample belongs to the ten largest clones.

The sample comprised memory CD4+ T cells from blood. This sequence was found in a female donor in good health, serving as a healthy control. The sequence joins TRBV5-1 to TRBJ1-2; a tentative D call is TRBD1 (5 bases match). The CDR3 protein is CASSLDPGWGGYTF. The nucleotide sequence reads TGCGCCAGCAGCTTGGATCCGGGCTGGGGGGGCTACACCTTC. Supplemented by the reference TRBV5-1 and TRBJ1-2 proteins around the CDR3, the complete variable domain is KAGVTQTPRYLIKTRGQQVTLSCSPISGHRSVSWYQQTPGQGLQFLFEYFSETQRNKGNFPGRFSGRQFSNSRSEMNVSTLELGDSALYLCASSLDPGWGGYTFGSGTRLTVV.